This entry lists 11 T cell receptor beta chains sequenced from one sample in a study of T cell responses to AZD1222 COVID-19 vaccine. The repertoire was sequenced with immunoSEQ multiplex PCR; TCRdb's copy has only in-frame clones and lacks some. The sample shows 180,000 or so clones, approximately 86% of them seen only once. The source was peripheral blood, collected on day 0 of AZD1222 vaccination. The receptors derive from an adult in good health.

This clone was seen only a few times. The chain has TRBV20-1 and TRBJ1-1; D gene unclear. Germline loops: CDR1 DFQATT, CDR2 SNEGSKA (reference sequence). The CDR3 is 11 residues long. Trimming cost V 1 base and J 4 bases, with 4 bases left between them. The CDR3 DNA reads as TGCAGTGCTAGAGGTGGCACTGAAGCTTTCTTT. Its protein product is CSARGGTEAFF.

The CDR3 region has the DNA TGTGCCAGCACCGGGGCAGTTGGTTGGGGAAGCACAGATACGCAGTATTTT. Encoded protein: CASTGAVGWGSTDTQYF. The rearrangement joins TRBV27 to TRBJ2-3; D tentatively reads TRBD1 or TRBD2 (5 bases each). The V end lost 7 bases, the J end lost 0 bases, and 20 bases lay between the germline ends. The CDR3 is made up of 17 amino acids. CDR1 is MNHEY, CDR2 SMNVEV, per germline (reference sequence).

The chain recombines TRBV5-4 with TRBJ2-1; no firm D call. The CDR3 covers 15 residues. The ends were cut back, 0 bases at V and 3 bases at J, with 10 bases in the middle. Per germline, CDR1 SGHNT and CDR2 YYREEE (reference sequence). Written as DNA, the CDR3 is TGTGCCAGCAGCTTGGTTAGGGTGGACTACAATGAGCAGTTCTTC. Translated, it gives CASSLVRVDYNEQFF.

V and J are TRBV12-3 or TRBV12-4 and TRBJ1-4; D might be TRBD1 (5 bases). The CDR3 has 12 amino acids. The V and J ends lost 5 bases and 11 bases respectively, with 12 bases between them. Here the CDR3 reads CASSPADTKLFF. CDR3 nucleotides: TGTGCCAGCAGTCCAGCGGACACTAAACTGTTTTTT.

CDR3 residues: CASSSQTVISYNEQFF. CDR3 in DNA: TGTGCCAGCAGCTCTCAGACAGTGATCTCCTACAATGAGCAGTTCTTC. The chain employs TRBV7-2 and TRBJ2-1, with D perhaps TRBD1 (5 bases). The ends were cut back, 4 bases at V and 0 bases at J, with 13 bases in the middle. Germline V gene data show CDR1 as SGHTA and CDR2 as FQGNSA. CDR3 length equals 16 residues.

The genes are TRBV18 and TRBJ1-2, with D unresolved. Deletions cut 3 bases from V and 4 bases from J, with 12 bases between. The CDR3 sequence is 14 residues long. Germline V lookup: CDR1 KGHSH, CDR2 LQKENI. CDR3: CASSPPSGGYGYTF. DNA for the CDR3: TGTGCCAGCTCACCTCCCTCGGGAGGCTATGGCTACACCTTC.

This clone occurred a few times. The rearrangement joins TRBV6-5 to TRBJ2-1; TRBD1 matches at 8 bases. CDR1 MNHEY and CDR2 SVGAGI come from the germline V gene. Germline trimming cut 8 bases from V and 5 bases from J; bases unmatched to any gene: 8. The CDR3 has 14 amino acids. Written as DNA, the CDR3 is TGTGCCAGCTCGTGGTCAGGGGGCCACAATGAGCAGTTCTTC. This gives the protein CASSWSGGHNEQFF.

V and J are TRBV30 and TRBJ1-2; D is uncertain. Trimming took 0 bases from V and 3 from J, leaving 5 bases between them. The CDR3 has 12 amino acids. Per the germline V gene, CDR1 is GTSNPN and CDR2 is SVGIG (reference sequence). CDR3 in DNA: TGTGCCTGGAGTGTAAGGGACTATGGCTACACCTTC. Protein sequence: CAWSVRDYGYTF.

The chain is built from TRBV6-5 and TRBJ2-2; D is uncertain. The germline V gene encodes CDR1 MNHEY and CDR2 SVGAGI. V lost 2 bases and J 7 bases, leaving 11 bases between the germline ends. The length of the CDR3 is 14 residues. The CDR3 loop reads CASSYPTLGGELFF. The CDR3 DNA reads TGTGCCAGCAGTTACCCCACATTGGGCGGGGAGCTGTTTTTT.

The chain couples TRBV5-1 to TRBJ2-1, with D tentatively TRBD2 (7 bases). V was trimmed by 2 bases and J by 10 bases, leaving 16 bases between them. The germline CDR1 and CDR2 sequences are SGHRS and YFSETQ. The CDR3 has 14 residues. CDR3 DNA sequence: TGCGCCAGCAGCTTCGGAGGGGGGAGGGAGGAGCAGTTCTTC. Translation: CASSFGGGREEQFF.

The chain links TRBV2 to TRBJ2-3; D not certain. Germline lookup yields CDR1 SNHLY and CDR2 FYNNEI. V lost 6 bases and J 2 bases, leaving 6 bases between the germline ends. This CDR3 is built from 12 residues. The CDR3, as DNA: TGTGCCAGCAGCGCCAACACAGATACGCAGTATTTT. It translates to CASSANTDTQYF.